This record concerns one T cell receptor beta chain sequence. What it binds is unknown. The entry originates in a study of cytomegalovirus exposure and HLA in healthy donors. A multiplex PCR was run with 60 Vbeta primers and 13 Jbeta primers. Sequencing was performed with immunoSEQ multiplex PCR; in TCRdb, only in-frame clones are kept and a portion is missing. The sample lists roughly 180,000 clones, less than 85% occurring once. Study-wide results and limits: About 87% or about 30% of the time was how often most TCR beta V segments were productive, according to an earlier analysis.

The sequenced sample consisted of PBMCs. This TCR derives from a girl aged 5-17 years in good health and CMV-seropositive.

The CDR3 spells CASGPRGLGETNEKLFF. The CDR3 region has the DNA TGTGCTAGTGGTCCCAGGGGTCTGGGGGAGACTAATGAAAAACTGTTTTTT. This chain connects TRBV12-5 to TRBJ1-4; D might be TRBD1 (6 bases). V gave up 5 bases and J gave up 2 bases, with 18 bases separating them. Germline V gene lookup returns CDR1 LGHNT and CDR2 FRNRAP. This CDR3 has 17 residues. Together with reference TRBV12-5 and TRBJ1-4, the CDR3 gives the full variable domain: DARVTQTPRHKVTEMGQEVTMRCQPILGHNTVFWYRQTMMQGLELLAYFRNRAPLDDSGMPKDRFSAEMPDATLATLKIQPSEPRDSAVYFCASGPRGLGETNEKLFFGSGTQLSVL.